These T cell receptor beta chains were read from a single sample in a study of persistence of HIV-infected CD4 T cells. TCRdb's copy holds only in-frame clones and misses some; the assay was immunoSEQ multiplex PCR. Here the sample spans roughly 41,000 clones, approximately 84% being singletons. The antigens for these receptors are not known. Sample: CD4+ T cells sorted from PBMCs after approximately 20-hour stimulation, taken from a patient who received antiretroviral therapy. The receptors were gathered from an adult man with HIV who was CMV-seropositive. The CDR3 runs from the conserved cysteine through the conserved F or W. D genes are given only for firm matches. Clone sizes are given selectively: once, few, many, or a class where the clone is expanded.

d_gene,v_gene,abundance,j_gene,len,CDR3nt,CDR3aa
-,TRBV5-1,-,TRBJ2-1,15,TGCGCCAGCAGCTTGGTAGGGCTAGCAGGGAACGAGCAGTTCTTC,CASSLVGLAGNEQFF
TRBD2,TRBV4-1,-,TRBJ2-2,19,TGCGCCAGCAGCCAAGCACCAGGACTAGCTCGCGCGAACACCGGGGAGCTGTTTTTT,CASSQAPGLARANTGELFF
-,TRBV28,few,TRBJ2-6,16,TGTGCCAGCAGTCCCCCGACTAACAGTTGGGCCAACGTCCTGACTTTC,CASSPPTNSWANVLTF
-,TRBV30,-,TRBJ1-1,18,TGTGCCTGGAAGGCTGGACCCCGGAGGGATCGTCGGAACACTGAAGCTTTCTTT,CAWKAGPRRDRRNTEAFF
-,TRBV5-4,-,TRBJ2-2,15,TGTGCCAGCAGCTCTGGGGACGTCAAGACCGGGGAGCTGTTTTTT,CASSSGDVKTGELFF
-,TRBV7-2,-,TRBJ1-1,14,TGTGCCAGCAGCTTAGATGATCGGGACACTGAAGCTTTCTTT,CASSLDDRDTEAFF
-,TRBV18,-,TRBJ1-5,16,TGTGCCAGCTCACAGCAAGGGGGTCGGGACAATCAGCCCCAGCATTTT,CASSQQGGRDNQPQHF
-,TRBV28,-,TRBJ1-1,14,TGTGCCAGCAGTCCGGGGGCGATGAACACTGAAGCTTTCTTT,CASSPGAMNTEAFF
-,TRBV7-3,-,TRBJ2-3,16,TGTGCCAGCAGCTTAATGGGGGCTGGGGACACAGATACGCAGTATTTT,CASSLMGAGDTDTQYF
TRBD1,TRBV3-1/TRBV3-2,-,TRBJ1-1,14,TGTGCCAGCAGCCACGGACAGGGTAGCACTGAAGCTTTCTTT,CASSHGQGSTEAFF
-,TRBV3-1/TRBV3-2,-,TRBJ1-2,14,TGTGCCAGCAGCCCCGGTGGGGTTAACTATGGCTACACCTTC,CASSPGGVNYGYTF
-,TRBV7-2,-,TRBJ1-5,15,TGTGCCAGCAGCCCGACGACAGGCGGGGGCGGGCCCCAGCATTTT,CASSPTTGGGGPQHF
TRBD2,TRBV28,-,TRBJ2-1,14,TGTGCCGGCTCGGGGGGGGCCCTCTACAATGAGCAGTTCTTC,CAGSGGALYNEQFF
-,TRBV6-1,-,TRBJ1-5,17,TGTGCCAGCAGTGAAGCGGAGGTTCAGAGGAGCAATCAGCCCCAGCATTTT,CASSEAEVQRSNQPQHF
TRBD2,TRBV28,once,TRBJ2-1,11,TGTGCCGCGGGGAGGGAGGATGAGCAGTTCTTC,CAAGREDEQFF
-,TRBV24-1,-,TRBJ1-2,12,TGTGCCACCAGTGATACAGTGAACGGCTACACCTTC,CATSDTVNGYTF